This passage covers 22 T cell receptor beta chains from one sample sequenced in a study of shared clonotypes between healthy human individuals. Produced via immunoSEQ multiplex PCR; TCRdb's table is partial and in-frame only. Among 950,000 to 1,100,000 clones listed, about 74% were seen once. Specimen: memory CD4+ T cells sorted from blood. Stated subset: CD45RA-negative fraction. The receptors come from a man between 18 and 29 years old in good health.

This chain uses TRBV19 with TRBJ1-2; no clear D gene. Trimming stripped 4 bases from V and 4 bases from J, with 13 bases between. Germline values: CDR1 LNHDA, CDR2 SQIVND (reference sequence). The CDR3 totals 14 residues. The CDR3 DNA reads as TGTGCCAGTAGTACCCTGACGGTGGGCTATGGCTACACCTTC. Encoded protein: CASSTLTVGYGYTF.

This clone was observed once. J is TRBJ2-7 and V is TRBV4-3; tentatively, D is TRBD1 (6 bases). Trimming stripped 0 bases from V and 5 bases from J, with 11 bases between. CDR3 length equals 14 residues. CDR1 and CDR2 from the germline V gene are LGHNA and YSLEER. This chain's CDR3 is CASSQDWQGNEQYF. Here the CDR3 DNA reads TGCGCCAGCAGCCAAGATTGGCAGGGGAACGAGCAGTACTTC.

Points on this clone: The identical CDR3 is also encoded by other nucleotide sequences in the sample. The chain recombines TRBV18 with TRBJ2-1, with 14 positions matching TRBD2. V lost 3 bases and J lost 7; bases outside the gene matches: 2. The CDR3 sequence is 15 residues long. Germline CDR1 and CDR2: KGHSH and LQKENI. CDR3 nucleotide sequence: TGTGCCAGCTCACCCGGGACTAGCGGGAGAAATGAGCAGTTCTTC. This gives the protein CASSPGTSGRNEQFF.

V and J are TRBV10-3 and TRBJ2-1, with 9 bases lining up with TRBD1. Germline loops: CDR1 ENHRY, CDR2 SYGVKD. The ends lost 6 bases at V and 3 bases at J; junction bases unmatched: 6. The CDR3 totals 15 residues. In nucleotides, the CDR3 is TGTGCCATCAGCGACACAGGGGGCTACTACAATGAGCAGTTCTTC. It encodes CAISDTGGYYNEQFF.

To note about this clone: At the DNA level, this CDR3 is encoded by other sequences in the same sample as well. The rearrangement links TRBV9 to TRBJ1-6; unclear D gene. The V end lost 0 bases, the J end lost 7 bases, and 8 bases lay between the germline ends. From germline, CDR1 is SGDLS and CDR2 YYNGEE. This CDR3 is 14 amino acids long. The CDR3 DNA is TGTGCCAGCAGCGTAGGGCAGGCAAATTCACCCCTCCACTTT. It is translated as CASSVGQANSPLHF.

This clone was picked up many times. The chain recombines TRBV4-1 with TRBJ1-4, with no clear D. CDR3 length equals 16 residues. Trimming left V 0 bases short and J 5 bases short, with 13 bases between. Germline V gives CDR1 MGHRA, CDR2 YSYEKL. The DNA of the CDR3 is TGCGCCAGCAGCCAAGATGGCCAGGCCATGAATGAAAAACTGTTTTTT. It specifies CASSQDGQAMNEKLFF.

V gene TRBV7-2 combines with J gene TRBJ1-1; D uncertain. From germline, CDR1 is SGHTA and CDR2 FQGNSA. Trimming took 1 base from V and 1 from J, leaving 7 bases between them. The CDR3 is 14 residues long. Here the CDR3 DNA reads TGTGCCAGCAGCTTAGTTTGGCAGAACACTGAAGCTTTCTTT. As protein: CASSLVWQNTEAFF.

The J gene is TRBJ1-2, the V gene TRBV7-2; D uncertain. Germline V gives CDR1 SGHTA, CDR2 FQGNSA. Trimming took 5 bases from V and 2 from J, leaving 9 bases between them. The length of the CDR3 is 13 residues. For the CDR3, the DNA is TGTGCCAGCAGCCCCCTGCTGAACTATGGCTACACCTTC. Its translation is CASSPLLNYGYTF.

J is TRBJ1-1 and V is TRBV11-2; D is undetermined. Trimming pared 1 base from V and 6 bases from J, leaving 9 bases between. The CDR3 has 13 residues. From germline, CDR1 is SGHAT and CDR2 FQNNGV. CDR3 DNA sequence: TGTGCCAGCAGCTTAGCTCTATACGCTGAAGCTTTCTTT. Protein: CASSLALYAEAFF.

CDR3 in amino acids: CASSYSGNVGETQYF. The DNA for the CDR3 is TGTGCCAGCAGTTATAGCGGGAACGTAGGAGAGACCCAGTACTTC. The V gene is TRBV6-5, the J gene TRBJ2-5; 8 bases line up with TRBD2. The ends lost 3 bases at V and 4 bases at J; junction bases unmatched: 7. CDR3 size: 15 residues. Looked up from germline, CDR1 is MNHEY and CDR2 is SVGAGI.

The chain uses TRBV5-1 and TRBJ1-6; 10 bases are a match to TRBD1. CDR3 length: 18 residues. Germline V gene sequence: CDR1 SGHRS, CDR2 YFSETQ. V lost 0 bases and J lost 5; bases outside the gene matches: 8. DNA for the CDR3: TGCGCCAGCAGCTTGGCCCGGGACAGGGGTTTGGATAATTCACCCCTCCACTTT. Its translation: CASSLARDRGLDNSPLHF.

CDR3 DNA: TGCGCCAGCAGCCCTGGACTAGGAAGTGGGGAGTGGTTCTTC. It codes for CASSPGLGSGEWFF. The chain recombines TRBV5-1 with TRBJ2-1; 7 bases are a match to TRBD2. The V segment lost 4 bases and the J segment 15 bases; nucleotides outside the gene matches: 16. Germline V gene sequence: CDR1 SGHRS, CDR2 YFSETQ. This CDR3 contains 14 residues.

The chain joins TRBV5-8 to TRBJ1-5, with TRBD1 as a possible D gene (5 bases). The CDR3 is 15 amino acids. The germline V gene encodes CDR1 SGHTS and CDR2 YDEGEE. Deletions cut 2 bases from V and 0 bases from J, with 9 bases between. CDR3 region: CASSLGALSNQPQHF. As DNA, the CDR3 is TGTGCCAGCAGCTTAGGGGCGCTTAGCAATCAGCCCCAGCATTTT. Complete variable domain (other parts from reference TRBV5-8 and TRBJ1-5): EAGVTQSPTHLIKTRGQQATLRCSPISGHTSVYWYQQALGLGLQFLLWYDEGEERNRGNFPPRFSGRQFPNYSSELNVNALELEDSALYLCASSLGALSNQPQHFGDGTRLSIL.

The chain carries TRBV7-8 and TRBJ2-3; D is possibly TRBD1 or TRBD2 (6 bases each). With 2 bases removed from V and 1 base from J, the gap between germline ends came to 13 bases. The CDR3 totals 16 residues. Germline V gene lookup returns CDR1 SGHVS and CDR2 FQNEAQ. The CDR3 DNA is TGTGCCAGCAGCTTAAGACGGGGGCAGGGCACAGATACGCAGTATTTT. Translating gives CASSLRRGQGTDTQYF.

The V gene is TRBV7-9, the J gene TRBJ2-5, with a weak D call TRBD2 (5 bases). Germline assignment: CDR1 SEHNR and CDR2 FQNEAQ (reference sequence). There are 15 residues in the CDR3. The ends were cut back, 5 bases at V and 0 bases at J, with 13 bases in the middle. The CDR3 loop reads CASSRRLANQETQYF. The CDR3 DNA reads TGTGCCAGCAGCCGACGTCTAGCCAACCAAGAGACCCAGTACTTC. The entire variable domain, with the rest obtained from reference TRBV7-9 and TRBJ2-5, is as follows: DTGVSQNPRHKITKRGQNVTFRCDPISEHNRLYWYRQTLGQGPEFLTYFQNEAQLEKSRLLSDRFSAERPKGSFSTLEIQRTEQGDSAMYLCASSRRLANQETQYFGPGTRLLVL.

As for this clone: A read error may produce the germline difference seen at one junction end. The J gene is TRBJ2-1, the V gene TRBV28; D is perhaps TRBD2 (5 bases). CDR1 and CDR2 from the germline V gene are MDHEN and SYDVKM. The CDR3 contains 18 residues. CDR3 region: CASSFLVLRKRQDNERFF. The CDR3 DNA follows: TGTGCCAGCAGTTTTCTGGTGCTTCGAAAGCGGCAAGACAATGAGCGGTTCTTC.

This clone showed up just a few times. The chain has TRBV19 and TRBJ1-5, with 9 bases identical to TRBD1. The CDR3 has 14 residues. Germline V gene lookup returns CDR1 LNHDA and CDR2 SQIVND (reference sequence). Trimming cost V 2 bases and J 13 bases; bases outside gene matches: 9. The CDR3 coding sequence is TGTGCCAGTAGTATACAAGGACAGGGGCCGATACAGCATTTT. Protein: CASSIQGQGPIQHF.

This clone appeared once. This chain uses TRBV6-6 with TRBJ1-5, with 10 bases lining up with TRBD1. Germline assignment: CDR1 MNHNY and CDR2 SVGAGI (reference sequence). The CDR3 loop spans 14 amino acids. J gave up 5 bases and V 6 bases, and 4 bases lay outside the gene matches. The CDR3 spells CASRPTGGHQPQHF. The CDR3, as DNA: TGTGCCAGCAGACCGACAGGGGGCCATCAGCCCCAGCATTTT.

The rearrangement links TRBV5-1 to TRBJ2-7; 7 bases match TRBD2. The CDR3 has 15 residues. Germline values: CDR1 SGHRS, CDR2 YFSETQ. V dropped 0 bases and J dropped 3; count of bases not matched to a gene: 6. CDR3 nucleotides: TGCGCCAGCAGCTTGGGTGGCGGGGGAAACTACGAGCAGTACTTC. It is translated as CASSLGGGGNYEQYF. The whole variable domain, remainder taken from reference TRBV5-1 and TRBJ2-7, is KAGVTQTPRYLIKTRGQQVTLSCSPISGHRSVSWYQQTPGQGLQFLFEYFSETQRNKGNFPGRFSGRQFSNSRSEMNVSTLELGDSALYLCASSLGGGGNYEQYFGPGTRLTVT.

The chain recombines TRBV25-1 with TRBJ2-5; D not certain. Per the germline V gene, CDR1 is MGHDK and CDR2 is SYGVNS. The CDR3 has 15 residues. Trimming cost V 1 base and J 11 bases, with 20 bases left between them. This CDR3 reads CASSESGRSNAKQYF. The CDR3 DNA is TGTGCCAGCAGTGAATCCGGACGGTCTAATGCTAAGCAGTACTTC.

As to this clone: In the same sample, other DNA sequences code for this CDR3. The genes are TRBV5-1 and TRBJ1-1, with 10 bases fitting TRBD1. The V segment lost 0 bases and the J segment 5 bases; nucleotides outside the gene matches: 4. Germline CDR1 is SGHRS and CDR2 is YFSETQ. This CDR3 has 15 residues. CDR3 residues: CASSLETGGKTEAFF. The CDR3 DNA reads TGCGCCAGCAGCTTGGAGACAGGGGGCAAAACTGAAGCTTTCTTT.

This chain uses TRBV5-1 with TRBJ1-2, with unresolved D. The CDR3 spans 13 residues. Germline lookup yields CDR1 SGHRS and CDR2 YFSETQ. The germline V and J ends were trimmed by 4 bases and 4 bases, with 11 bases remaining between them. CDR3 sequence: CASSEDGSYGYTF. The CDR3 bases are TGCGCCAGCAGCGAGGACGGGTCCTATGGCTACACCTTC.